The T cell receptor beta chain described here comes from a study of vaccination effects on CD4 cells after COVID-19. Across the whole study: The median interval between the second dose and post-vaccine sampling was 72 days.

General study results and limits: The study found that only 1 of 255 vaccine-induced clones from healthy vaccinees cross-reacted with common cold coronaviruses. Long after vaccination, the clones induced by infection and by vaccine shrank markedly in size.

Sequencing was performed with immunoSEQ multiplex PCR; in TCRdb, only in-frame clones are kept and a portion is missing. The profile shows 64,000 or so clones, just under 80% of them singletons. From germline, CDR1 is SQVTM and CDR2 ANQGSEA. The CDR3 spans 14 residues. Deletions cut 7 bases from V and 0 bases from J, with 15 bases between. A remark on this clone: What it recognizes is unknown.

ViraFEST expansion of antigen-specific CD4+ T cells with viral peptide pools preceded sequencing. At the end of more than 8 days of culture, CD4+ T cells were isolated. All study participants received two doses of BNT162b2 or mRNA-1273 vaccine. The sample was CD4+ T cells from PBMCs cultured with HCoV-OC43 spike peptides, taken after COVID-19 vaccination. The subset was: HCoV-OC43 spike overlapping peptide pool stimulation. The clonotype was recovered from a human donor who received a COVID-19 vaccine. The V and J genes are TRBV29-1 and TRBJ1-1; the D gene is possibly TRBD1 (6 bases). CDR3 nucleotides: TGCAGCGCCTACAGGGAGGTAATGAACACTGAAGCTTTCTTT. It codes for CSAYREVMNTEAFF.